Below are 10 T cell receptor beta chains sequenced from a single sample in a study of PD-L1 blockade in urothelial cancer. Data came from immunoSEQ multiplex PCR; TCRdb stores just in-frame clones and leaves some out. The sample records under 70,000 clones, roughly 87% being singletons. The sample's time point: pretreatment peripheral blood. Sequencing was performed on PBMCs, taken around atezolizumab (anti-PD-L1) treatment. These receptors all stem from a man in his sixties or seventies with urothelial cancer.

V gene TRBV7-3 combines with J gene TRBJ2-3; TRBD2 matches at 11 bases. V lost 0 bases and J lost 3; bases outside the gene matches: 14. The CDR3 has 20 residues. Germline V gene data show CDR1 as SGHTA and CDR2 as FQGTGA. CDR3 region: CASSLTVTSGTPRSTDTQYF. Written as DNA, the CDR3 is TGTGCCAGCAGCTTAACTGTGACTAGCGGGACCCCGAGGTCGACAGATACGCAGTATTTT.

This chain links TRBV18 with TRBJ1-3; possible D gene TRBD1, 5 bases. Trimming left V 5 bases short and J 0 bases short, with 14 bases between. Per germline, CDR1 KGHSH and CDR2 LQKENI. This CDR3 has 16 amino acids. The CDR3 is CASSSQGQLSGNTIYF. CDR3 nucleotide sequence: TGTGCCAGCTCAAGCCAGGGCCAACTCTCTGGAAACACCATATATTTT.

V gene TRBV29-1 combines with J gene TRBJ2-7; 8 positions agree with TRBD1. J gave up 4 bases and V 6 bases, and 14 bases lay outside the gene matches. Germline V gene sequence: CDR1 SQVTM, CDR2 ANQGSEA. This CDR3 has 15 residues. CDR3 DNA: TGCAGCGTCAAGACAGGGGAAGGGAGTGGGTACGAGCAGTACTTC. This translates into CSVKTGEGSGYEQYF.

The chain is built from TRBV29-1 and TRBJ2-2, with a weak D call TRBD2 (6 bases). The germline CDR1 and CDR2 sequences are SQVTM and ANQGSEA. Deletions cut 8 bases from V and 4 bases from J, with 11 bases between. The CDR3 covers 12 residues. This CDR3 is CSTYGGTGELFF. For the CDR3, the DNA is TGCAGCACCTACGGGGGCACCGGGGAGCTGTTTTTT.

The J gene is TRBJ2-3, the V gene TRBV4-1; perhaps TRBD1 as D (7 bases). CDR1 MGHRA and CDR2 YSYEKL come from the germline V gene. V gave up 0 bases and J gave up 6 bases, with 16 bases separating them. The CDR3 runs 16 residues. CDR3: CASSQDLEGAGDTQYF. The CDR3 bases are TGCGCCAGCAGCCAAGATCTGGAGGGGGCAGGGGATACGCAGTATTTT.

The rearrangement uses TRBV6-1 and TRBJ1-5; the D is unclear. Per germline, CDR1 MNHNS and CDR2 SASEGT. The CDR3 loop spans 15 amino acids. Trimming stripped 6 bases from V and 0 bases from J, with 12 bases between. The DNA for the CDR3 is TGTGCCAGCAGCCCCGAGAGAAATAGCAATCAGCCCCAGCATTTT. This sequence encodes CASSPERNSNQPQHF.

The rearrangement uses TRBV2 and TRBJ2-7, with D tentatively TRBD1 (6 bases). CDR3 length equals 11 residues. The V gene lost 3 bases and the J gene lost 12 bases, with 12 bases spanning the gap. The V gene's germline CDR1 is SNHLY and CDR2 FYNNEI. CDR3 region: CASSEAGEMYF. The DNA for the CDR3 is TGTGCCAGCAGTGAGGCAGGGGAGATGTACTTC. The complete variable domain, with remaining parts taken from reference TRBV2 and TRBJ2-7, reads EPEVTQTPSHQVTQMGQEVILRCVPISNHLYFYWYRQILGQKVEFLVSFYNNEISEKSEIFDDQFSVERPDGSNFTLKIRSTKLEDSAMYFCASSEAGEMYFGPGTRLTVT.

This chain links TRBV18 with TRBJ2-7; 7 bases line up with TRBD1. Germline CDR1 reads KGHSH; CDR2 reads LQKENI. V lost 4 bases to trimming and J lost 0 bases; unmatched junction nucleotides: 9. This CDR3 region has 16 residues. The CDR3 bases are TGTGCCAGCTCACTCTCCGGGACAGAAATCTCCTACGAGCAGTACTTC. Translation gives CASSLSGTEISYEQYF.

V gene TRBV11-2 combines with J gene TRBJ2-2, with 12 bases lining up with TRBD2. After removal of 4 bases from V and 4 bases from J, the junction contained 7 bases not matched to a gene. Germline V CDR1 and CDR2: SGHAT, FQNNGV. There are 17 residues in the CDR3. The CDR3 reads CASSSRASGRGTGELFF. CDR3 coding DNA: TGTGCCAGCAGCTCTCGAGCTAGCGGGAGGGGCACCGGGGAGCTGTTTTTT. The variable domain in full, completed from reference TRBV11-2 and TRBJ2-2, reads EAGVAQSPRYKIIEKRQSVAFWCNPISGHATLYWYQQILGQGPKLLIQFQNNGVVDDSQLPKDRFSAERLKGVDSTLKIQPAKLEDSAVYLCASSSRASGRGTGELFFGEGSRLTVL.

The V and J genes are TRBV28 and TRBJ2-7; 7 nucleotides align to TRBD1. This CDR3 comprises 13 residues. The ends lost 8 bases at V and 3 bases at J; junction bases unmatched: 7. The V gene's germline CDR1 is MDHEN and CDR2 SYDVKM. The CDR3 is CASDSGTDYEQYF. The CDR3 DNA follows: TGTGCCAGCGACTCCGGGACAGACTACGAGCAGTACTTC.